This entry features one T cell receptor (beta chain) sequence. V dropped 0 bases and J dropped 0 bases, with 9 bases sitting between them. The V gene's germline CDR1 is SGDLS and CDR2 YYNGEE. The CDR3 sequence is 15 residues long. This sample was included in a study of lymphopenia after photon versus proton radiotherapy. Data came from immunoSEQ multiplex PCR; TCRdb stores just in-frame clones and leaves some out. This table holds around 25,000 clones, less than 85% found once. The input for sequencing was peripheral blood, taken from a patient treated with photon-based radiotherapy. The TCR was taken from a man in his sixties with pancreatic cancer. The chain employs TRBV9 and TRBJ1-1; D is undetermined. CDR3 sequence reads: CASSVEGRMNTEAFF. CDR3 DNA sequence: TGTGCCAGCAGCGTAGAGGGCAGGATGAACACTGAAGCTTTCTTT.